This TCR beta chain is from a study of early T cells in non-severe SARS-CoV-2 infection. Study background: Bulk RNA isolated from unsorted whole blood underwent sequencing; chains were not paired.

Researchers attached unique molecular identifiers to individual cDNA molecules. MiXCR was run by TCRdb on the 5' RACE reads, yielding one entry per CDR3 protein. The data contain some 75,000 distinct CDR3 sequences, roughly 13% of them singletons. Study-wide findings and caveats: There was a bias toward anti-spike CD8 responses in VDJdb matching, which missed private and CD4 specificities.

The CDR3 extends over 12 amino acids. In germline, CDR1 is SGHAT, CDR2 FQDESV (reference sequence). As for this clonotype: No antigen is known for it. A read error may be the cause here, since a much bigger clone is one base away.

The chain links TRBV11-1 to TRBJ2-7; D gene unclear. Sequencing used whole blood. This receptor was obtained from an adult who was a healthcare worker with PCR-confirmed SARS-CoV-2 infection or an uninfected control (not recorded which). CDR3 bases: TGTGCCAGCGGCTTAGACACCTACGAGCAGTACTTC. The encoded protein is CASGLDTYEQYF.